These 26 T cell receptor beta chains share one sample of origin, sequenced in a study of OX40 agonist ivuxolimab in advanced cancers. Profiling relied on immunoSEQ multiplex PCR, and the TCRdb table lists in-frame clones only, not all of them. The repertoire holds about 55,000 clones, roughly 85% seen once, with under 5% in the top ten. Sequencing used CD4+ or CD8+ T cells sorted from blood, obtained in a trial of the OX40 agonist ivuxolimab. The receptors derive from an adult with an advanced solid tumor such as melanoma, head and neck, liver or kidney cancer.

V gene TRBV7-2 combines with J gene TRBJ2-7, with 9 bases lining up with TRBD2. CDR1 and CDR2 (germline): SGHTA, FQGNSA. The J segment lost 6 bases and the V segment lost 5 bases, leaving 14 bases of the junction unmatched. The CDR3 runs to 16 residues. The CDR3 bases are TGTGCCAGCAGCCGGAACCTAGCGGGGACTTCTCCCGAGCAGTACTTC. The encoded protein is CASSRNLAGTSPEQYF.

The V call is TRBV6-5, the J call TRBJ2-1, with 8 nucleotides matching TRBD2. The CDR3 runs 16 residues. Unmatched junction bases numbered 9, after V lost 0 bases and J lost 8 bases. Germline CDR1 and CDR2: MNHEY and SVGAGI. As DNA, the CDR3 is TGTGCCAGCAGTTACTCGTACGGGGGGGCCGGCCATGAGCAGTTCTTC. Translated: CASSYSYGGAGHEQFF.

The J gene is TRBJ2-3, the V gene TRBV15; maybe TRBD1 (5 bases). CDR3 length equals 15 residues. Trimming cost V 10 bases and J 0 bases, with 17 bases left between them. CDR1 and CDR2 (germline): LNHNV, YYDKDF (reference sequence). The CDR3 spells CAIERAGYSTDTQYF. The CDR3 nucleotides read TGTGCCATCGAGAGAGCAGGGTACAGCACAGATACGCAGTATTTT.

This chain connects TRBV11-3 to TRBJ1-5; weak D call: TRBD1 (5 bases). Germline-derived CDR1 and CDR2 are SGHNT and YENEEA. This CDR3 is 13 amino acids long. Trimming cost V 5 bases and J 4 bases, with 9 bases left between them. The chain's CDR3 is CASSKGLNQPQHF. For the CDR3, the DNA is TGTGCCAGCAGCAAGGGGTTGAATCAGCCCCAGCATTTT.

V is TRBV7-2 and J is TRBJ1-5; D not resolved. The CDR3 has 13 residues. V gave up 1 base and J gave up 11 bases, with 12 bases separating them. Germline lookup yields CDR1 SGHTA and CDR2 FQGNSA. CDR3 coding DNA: TGTGCCAGCAGCTTAGACGACCTGGGGACCCAGCATTTT. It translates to CASSLDDLGTQHF. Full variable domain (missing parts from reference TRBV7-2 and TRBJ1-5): GAGVSQSPSNKVTEKGKDVELRCDPISGHTALYWYRQSLGQGLEFLIYFQGNSAPDKSGLPSDRFSAERTGGSVSTLTIQRTQQEDSAVYLCASSLDDLGTQHFGDGTRLSIL.

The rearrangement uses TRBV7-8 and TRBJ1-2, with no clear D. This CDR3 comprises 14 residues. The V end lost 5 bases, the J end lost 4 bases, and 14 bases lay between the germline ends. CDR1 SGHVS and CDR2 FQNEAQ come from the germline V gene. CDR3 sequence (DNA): TGTGCCAGCAGCCCTCAACAAGGGTCCTATGGCTACACCTTC. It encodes CASSPQQGSYGYTF. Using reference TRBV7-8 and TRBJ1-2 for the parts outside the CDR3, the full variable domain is GAGVSQSPRYKVAKRGQDVALRCDPISGHVSLFWYQQALGQGPEFLTYFQNEAQLDKSGLPSDRFFAERPEGSVSTLKIQRTQQEDSAVYLCASSPQQGSYGYTFGSGTRLTVV.

The CDR3 DNA reads as TGTGCCAGCAGCGCTCGGACGTGGCCCGGGGAGCTGTTTTTT. As protein: CASSARTWPGELFF. The V gene is TRBV9, the J gene TRBJ2-2; D ambiguous. CDR3 length equals 14 residues. Trimming took 3 bases from V and 6 from J, leaving 12 bases between them. Germline loops: CDR1 SGDLS, CDR2 YYNGEE. Drawing the rest from reference TRBV9 and TRBJ2-2, the complete variable domain is DSGVTQTPKHLITATGQRVTLRCSPRSGDLSVYWYQQSLDQGLQFLIQYYNGEERAKGNILERFSAQQFPDLHSELNLSSLELGDSALYFCASSARTWPGELFFGEGSRLTVL.

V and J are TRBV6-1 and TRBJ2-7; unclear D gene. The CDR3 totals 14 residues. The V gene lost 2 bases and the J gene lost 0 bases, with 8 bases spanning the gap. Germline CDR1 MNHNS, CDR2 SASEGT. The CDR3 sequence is CASSEQPHSYEQYF. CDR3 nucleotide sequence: TGTGCCAGCAGTGAACAGCCCCACTCCTACGAGCAGTACTTC.

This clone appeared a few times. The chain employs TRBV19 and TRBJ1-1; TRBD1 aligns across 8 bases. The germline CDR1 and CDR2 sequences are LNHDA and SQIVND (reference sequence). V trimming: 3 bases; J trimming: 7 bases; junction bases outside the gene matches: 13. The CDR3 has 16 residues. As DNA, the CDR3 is TGTGCCAGTAGTATGGATATTCGTTGGGGGACAGGTGAAGCTTTCTTT. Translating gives CASSMDIRWGTGEAFF.

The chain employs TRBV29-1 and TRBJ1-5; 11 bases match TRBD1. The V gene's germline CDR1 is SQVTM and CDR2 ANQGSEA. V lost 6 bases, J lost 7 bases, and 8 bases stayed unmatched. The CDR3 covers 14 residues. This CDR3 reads CSVTGTGGGQPQHF. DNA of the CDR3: TGCAGCGTCACCGGGACAGGGGGAGGGCAGCCCCAGCATTTT.

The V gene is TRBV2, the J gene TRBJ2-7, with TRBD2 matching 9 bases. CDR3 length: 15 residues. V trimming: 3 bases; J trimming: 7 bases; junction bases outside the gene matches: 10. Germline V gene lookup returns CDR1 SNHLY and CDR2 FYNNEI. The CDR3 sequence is CASSEQGLALGEQYF. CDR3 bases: TGTGCCAGCAGTGAGCAGGGACTAGCTCTCGGGGAGCAGTACTTC.

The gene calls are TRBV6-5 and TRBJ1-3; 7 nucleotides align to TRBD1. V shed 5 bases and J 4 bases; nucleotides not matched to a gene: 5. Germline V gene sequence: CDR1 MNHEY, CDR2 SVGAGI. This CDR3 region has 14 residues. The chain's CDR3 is CASSRGRGGNTIYF. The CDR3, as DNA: TGTGCCAGCAGTAGGGGGCGTGGGGGAAACACCATATATTTT.

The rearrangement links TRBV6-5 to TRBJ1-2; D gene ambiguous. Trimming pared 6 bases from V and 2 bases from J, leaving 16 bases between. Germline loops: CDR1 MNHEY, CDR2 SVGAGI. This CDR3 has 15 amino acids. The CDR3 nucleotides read TGTGCCAGCAGGAGGGAGACCCGAGGGAACTATGGCTACACCTTC. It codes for CASRRETRGNYGYTF.

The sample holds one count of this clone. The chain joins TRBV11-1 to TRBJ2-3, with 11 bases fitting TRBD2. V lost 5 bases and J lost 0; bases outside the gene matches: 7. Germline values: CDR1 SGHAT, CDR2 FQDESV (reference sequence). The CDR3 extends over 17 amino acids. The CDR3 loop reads CASSPLAGGFSTDTQYF. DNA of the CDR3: TGTGCCAGCAGCCCTCTAGCGGGGGGATTTAGCACAGATACGCAGTATTTT.

The CDR3 region has the DNA TGTGCCAGTAGTATAGTAGACGGCGGACCCTACGAGCAGTACTTC. Encoded protein: CASSIVDGGPYEQYF. The chain has TRBV19 and TRBJ2-7; no clear D. Looked up from germline, CDR1 is LNHDA and CDR2 is SQIVND (reference sequence). V dropped 1 base and J dropped 2 bases, with 12 bases sitting between them. The CDR3 totals 15 residues.

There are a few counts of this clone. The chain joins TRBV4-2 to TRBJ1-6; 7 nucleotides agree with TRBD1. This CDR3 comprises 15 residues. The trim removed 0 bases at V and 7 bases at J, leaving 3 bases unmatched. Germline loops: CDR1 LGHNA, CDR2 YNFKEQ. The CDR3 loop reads CASSQDGQANSPLHF. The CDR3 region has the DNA TGTGCCAGCAGCCAAGATGGACAGGCAAATTCACCCCTCCACTTT.

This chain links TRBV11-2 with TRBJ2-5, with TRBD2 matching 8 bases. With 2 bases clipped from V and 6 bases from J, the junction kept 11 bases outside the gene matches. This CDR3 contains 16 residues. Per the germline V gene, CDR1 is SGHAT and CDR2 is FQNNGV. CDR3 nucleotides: TGTGCCAGCAGCTTATTGCTCGGGGGGGCCCTAAAGACCCAGTACTTC. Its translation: CASSLLLGGALKTQYF.

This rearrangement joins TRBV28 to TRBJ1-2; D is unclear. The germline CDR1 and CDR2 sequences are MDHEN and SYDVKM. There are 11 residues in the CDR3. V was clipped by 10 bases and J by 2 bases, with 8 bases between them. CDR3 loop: CAIYSNYGYTF. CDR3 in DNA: TGTGCCATATACAGCAACTATGGCTACACCTTC.

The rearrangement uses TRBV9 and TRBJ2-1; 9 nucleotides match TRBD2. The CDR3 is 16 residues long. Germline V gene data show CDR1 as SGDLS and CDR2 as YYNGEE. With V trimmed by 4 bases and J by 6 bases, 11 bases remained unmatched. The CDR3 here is CASSPSLAGPLNEQFF. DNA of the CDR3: TGTGCCAGCAGCCCCTCTCTAGCGGGGCCACTCAATGAGCAGTTCTTC.

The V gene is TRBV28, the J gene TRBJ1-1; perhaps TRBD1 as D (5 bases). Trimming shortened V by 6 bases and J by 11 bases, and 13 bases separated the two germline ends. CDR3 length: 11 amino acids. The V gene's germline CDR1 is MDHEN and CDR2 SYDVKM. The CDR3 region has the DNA TGTGCCAGCAGCTCCAGGGTGACGGCTTTCTTT. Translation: CASSSRVTAFF.

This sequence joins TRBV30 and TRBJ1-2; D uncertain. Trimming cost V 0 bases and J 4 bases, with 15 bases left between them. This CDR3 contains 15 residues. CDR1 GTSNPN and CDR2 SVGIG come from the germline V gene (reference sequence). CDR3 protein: CAWSVRGSFSYGYTF. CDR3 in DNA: TGTGCCTGGAGTGTACGAGGTTCCTTCAGCTATGGCTACACCTTC.

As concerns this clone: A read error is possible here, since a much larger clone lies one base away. The CDR3 loop reads CASSLSSYEQYF. CDR3 nucleotide sequence: TGTGCCAGCAGCTTGAGCTCCTACGAGCAGTACTTC. The chain recombines TRBV5-4 with TRBJ2-7; D not resolved. Trimming left V 1 base short and J 0 bases short, with 2 bases between. This CDR3 contains 12 residues. Looked up from germline, CDR1 is SGHNT and CDR2 is YYREEE (reference sequence).

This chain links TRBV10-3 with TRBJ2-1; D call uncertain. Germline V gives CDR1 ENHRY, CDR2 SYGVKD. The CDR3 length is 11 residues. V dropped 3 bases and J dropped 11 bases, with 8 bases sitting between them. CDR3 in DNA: TGTGCCATCAGTGACTTGGATAAGCAGTTCTTC. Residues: CAISDLDKQFF.

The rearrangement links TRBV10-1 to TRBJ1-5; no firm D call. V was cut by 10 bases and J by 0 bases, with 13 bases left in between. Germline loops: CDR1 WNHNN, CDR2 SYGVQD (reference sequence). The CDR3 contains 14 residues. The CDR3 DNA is TGCGCCACCGGAGGCCCGGATAGCAATCAGCCCCAGCATTTT. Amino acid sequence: CATGGPDSNQPQHF.

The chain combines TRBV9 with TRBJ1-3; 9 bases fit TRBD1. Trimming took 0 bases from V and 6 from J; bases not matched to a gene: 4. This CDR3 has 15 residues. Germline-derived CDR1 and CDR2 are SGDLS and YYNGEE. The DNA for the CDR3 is TGTGCCAGCAGCGTAGGGGACAGGGATGAAAACACCATATATTTT. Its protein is CASSVGDRDENTIYF.

CDR3 protein: CASSQEWLAPHNEQFF. Here the CDR3 DNA reads TGTGCCAGCAGCCAAGAATGGCTGGCTCCCCACAATGAGCAGTTCTTC. This chain connects TRBV14 to TRBJ2-1; D is ambiguous. With 0 bases removed from V and 5 bases from J, the gap between germline ends came to 14 bases. This CDR3 is built from 16 residues. Germline V lookup: CDR1 SGHDN, CDR2 FVKESK.